The clone carrying this T cell receptor beta chain was seen only a few times. Its antigen is currently unknown. Memory CD4+ T cells were sorted as CD4+CD45RO+CD25- cells. General study findings and limits: Tumor memory CD4+ T cell TCR gene usage clustered with blood and lymph node memory CD4+ cells and lymph node naive CD4+ cells. Tumor Tregs overlapped most with tumor, then blood, naive CD4+ cells.

Germline V gene data show CDR1 as ENHRY and CDR2 as SYGVKD. The CDR3 length is 15 residues. V lost 6 bases, J lost 4 bases, and 4 bases stayed unmatched. After constant-region reverse-primer amplification, full-length variable regions underwent semi-nested PCR with Nested Universal Primer A. Via MiXCR, TCRdb re-called the 5' RACE reads, giving one row per CDR3 protein. Of about 57,000 distinct CDR3 sequences listed, around 26% are singletons. J is TRBJ2-1 and V is TRBV10-3; TRBD2 aligns across 12 bases. This sequence was found in a female donor with breast cancer. The source material was tumor-infiltrating memory CD4+ T cells sorted from the breast tumor. The subset is: memory CD4+ T cells, CD4+CD45RO+CD25-. CDR3 sequence: CAISSGTSGYNEQFF. The CDR3 nucleotides read TGTGCCATCAGCTCCGGGACTAGCGGGTACAATGAGCAGTTCTTC.